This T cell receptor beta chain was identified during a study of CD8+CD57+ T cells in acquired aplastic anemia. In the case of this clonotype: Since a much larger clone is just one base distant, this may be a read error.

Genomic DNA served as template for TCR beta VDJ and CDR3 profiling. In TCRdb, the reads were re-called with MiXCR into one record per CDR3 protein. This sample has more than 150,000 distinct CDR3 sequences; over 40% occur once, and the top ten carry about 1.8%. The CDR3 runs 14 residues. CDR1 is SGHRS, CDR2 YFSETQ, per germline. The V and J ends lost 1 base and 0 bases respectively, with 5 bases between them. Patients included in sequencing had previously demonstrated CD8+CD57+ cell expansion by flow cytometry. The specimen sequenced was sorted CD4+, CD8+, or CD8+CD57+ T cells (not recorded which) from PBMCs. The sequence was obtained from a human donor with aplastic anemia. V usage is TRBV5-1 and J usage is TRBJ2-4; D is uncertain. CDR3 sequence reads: CASSLTPAKNIQYF. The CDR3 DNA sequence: TGCGCCAGCAGCTTGACCCCAGCCAAAAACATTCAGTACTTC.